Following are 4 T cell receptor beta chains from one sample sequenced in a study of Ad26.COV2.S vaccination and SARS-CoV-2 variants (dated by TCRdb to about 2021). Libraries were made using the immunoSEQ multiplex PCR assay. The source is immuneACCESS, and TCRdb retained only in-frame sequences with V and J called. Part of the clones is not carried over; for the studies checked, unresolved V genes explain less than half of this, and the remainder is unexplained. The sample contains approximately 350,000 clones, about nine tenths of them found a single time. The top ten hold around 3.7% of the sample. In light of the paper, this sample's treatment or condition label describes: 15 to 20 received Ad26.COV2.S at low or high dose, single or two shots; about 5 received placebo; per-sample allocation not given. Repertoires of vaccine and placebo recipients were sequenced from samples taken on day 63 after the first injection.

Material: peripheral blood, obtained in a trial of Ad26.COV2.S vaccine versus placebo. All receptors derive from a person aged 18-60 years who received the Ad26.COV2.S COVID-19 vaccine or a placebo.

CDR3 nucleotides: TGTGCCGCAAAGGGATCCGAGAATGAGCAGTTCTTC. Translated, it gives CAAKGSENEQFF. The J gene is TRBJ2-1, the V gene TRBV2; D gene uncertain. Germline values: CDR1 SNHLY, CDR2 FYNNEI. The CDR3 totals 12 residues. Trimming took off 11 bases at V and 7 bases at J, with 15 bases between the two ends.

This chain connects TRBV7-9 to TRBJ1-1, with 9 nucleotides matching TRBD1. Germline V gene data show CDR1 as SEHNR and CDR2 as FQNEAQ (reference sequence). Losses at the gene ends were 3 bases for V and 2 bases for J; bases not matched to a gene: 4. The CDR3 length is 15 residues. The CDR3 nucleotides are TGTGCCAGCAGCTTGACGACAGGGGGTAACACTGAAGCTTTCTTT. Residues: CASSLTTGGNTEAFF.

This chain links TRBV9 with TRBJ2-2; maybe TRBD2 (6 bases). The CDR3 has 17 residues. Trimming cost V 0 bases and J 3 bases, with 15 bases left between them. Germline V gene sequence: CDR1 SGDLS, CDR2 YYNGEE. CDR3 coding DNA: TGTGCCAGCAGCGTAGTCCCTGGGCGGGGTCACACCGGGGAGCTGTTTTTT. Residues: CASSVVPGRGHTGELFF.

The rearrangement uses TRBV9 and TRBJ1-1; 7 bases are a match to TRBD1. Trimming removed 4 bases from V and 0 bases from J; junction bases left unmatched: 15. The length of the CDR3 is 18 residues. Per the germline V gene, CDR1 is SGDLS and CDR2 is YYNGEE. The CDR3, as DNA: TGTGCCAGCAGCCACAGTTGGGGGACAGAAATCCTGAACACTGAAGCTTTCTTT. It specifies CASSHSWGTEILNTEAFF.